This T cell receptor beta chain is from a study of breast tumors, draining lymph nodes, adjacent tissues. Study outcomes and limitations: Compared with lymph nodes, tumors were less diverse; compared with nontumor tissue, more. The data were judged consistent with most tumor T cells coming from lymph node and expanding in tumor. That most tumor T cells come from lymph nodes remained unproven.

This CDR3 comprises 17 residues. CDR1 and CDR2 from the germline V gene are MNHEY and SMNVEV (reference sequence). V lost 6 bases, J lost 4 bases, and 14 bases stayed unmatched. The lymph nodes were axillary draining lymph nodes from breast cancer patients. Remarks on this clonotype: No antigen is known for it.

TCRdb redid the calling of the multiplex PCR reads with MiXCR, one entry per CDR3 protein. The sample consists of about 230,000 distinct CDR3 sequences, 32% of them appearing once. The chain has TRBV27 and TRBJ2-1; 8 bases map to TRBD1. This sequence originates from a female donor with breast cancer. Some clones in this sample may be carry-over from other donors' samples. The sequencing sample was made of axillary lymph node tissue. This chain's CDR3 is CASREDSTGAPYNEQFF. CDR3 coding DNA: TGTGCCAGCAGAGAAGACTCGACAGGGGCCCCTTACAATGAGCAGTTCTTC.